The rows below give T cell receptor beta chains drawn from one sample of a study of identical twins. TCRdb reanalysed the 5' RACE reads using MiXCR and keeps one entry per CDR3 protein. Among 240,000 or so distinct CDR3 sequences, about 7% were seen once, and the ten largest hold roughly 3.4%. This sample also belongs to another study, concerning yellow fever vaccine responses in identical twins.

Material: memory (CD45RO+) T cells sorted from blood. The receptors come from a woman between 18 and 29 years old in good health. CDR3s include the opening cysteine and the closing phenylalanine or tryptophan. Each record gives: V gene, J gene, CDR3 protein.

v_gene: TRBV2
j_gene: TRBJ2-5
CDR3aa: CASCQGLAGETQYF

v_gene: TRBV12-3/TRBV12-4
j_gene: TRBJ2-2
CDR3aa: CASSSPSRGGELFF

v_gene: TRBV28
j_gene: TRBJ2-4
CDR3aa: CASSHHDGRLIAKNIQYF

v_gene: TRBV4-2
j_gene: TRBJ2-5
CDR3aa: CASSQGTRDRGTETQYF

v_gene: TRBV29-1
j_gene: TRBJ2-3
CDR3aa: CSVRTSGRALSTDTQYF

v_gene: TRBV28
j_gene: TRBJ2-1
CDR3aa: CASRLAGRSSYNEQFF

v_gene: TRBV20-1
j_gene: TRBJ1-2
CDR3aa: CSAYRGNYGYTF

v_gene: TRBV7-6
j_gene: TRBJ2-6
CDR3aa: CASSANPSGANVLTF

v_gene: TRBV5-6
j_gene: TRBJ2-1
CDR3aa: CASSLGQNPYNEQFF

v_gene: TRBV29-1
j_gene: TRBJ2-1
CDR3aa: CSVALLAGGDQFF

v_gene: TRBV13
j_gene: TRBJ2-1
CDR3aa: CASSAGLTLSYNEQFF

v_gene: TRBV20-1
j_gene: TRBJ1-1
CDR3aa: CSARQGSTEAFF

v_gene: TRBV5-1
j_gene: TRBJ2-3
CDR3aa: CASSSTLPPTDTQYF

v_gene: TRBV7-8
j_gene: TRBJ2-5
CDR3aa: CASSSHIETQYF

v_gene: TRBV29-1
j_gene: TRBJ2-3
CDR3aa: CSVAQGIADTQYF

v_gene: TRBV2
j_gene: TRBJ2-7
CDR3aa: CASNLALTLYEQYF

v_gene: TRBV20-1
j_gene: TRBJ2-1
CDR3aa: CSATVPGLGTNEQFF

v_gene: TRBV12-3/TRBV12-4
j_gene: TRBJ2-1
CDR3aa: CASSFVGSSGYNEQFF

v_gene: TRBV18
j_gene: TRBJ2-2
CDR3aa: CASSPDRSNTGELFF

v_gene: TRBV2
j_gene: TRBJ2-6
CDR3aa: CASRGTGNGANVLTF

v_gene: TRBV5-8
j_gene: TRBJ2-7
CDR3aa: CASSWTGDTYEQYF

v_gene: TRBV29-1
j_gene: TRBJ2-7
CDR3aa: CSVGSMGTSGTWAYEQYF

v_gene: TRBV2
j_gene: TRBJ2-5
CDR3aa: CASRLPGTSAETQYF

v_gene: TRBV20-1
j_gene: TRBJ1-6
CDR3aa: CSARQGTSNSPLHF

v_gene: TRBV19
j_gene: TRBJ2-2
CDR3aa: CASSIVGGVLLFF

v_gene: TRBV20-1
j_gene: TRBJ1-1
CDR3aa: CSALNSGTGRTEAFF

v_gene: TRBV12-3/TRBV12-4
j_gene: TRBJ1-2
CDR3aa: CASSLSTGANYGYTF

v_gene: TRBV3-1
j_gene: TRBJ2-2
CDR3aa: CASSQAQDRVHTGELFF

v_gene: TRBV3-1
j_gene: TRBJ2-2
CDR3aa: CASSQDTGSKGGELFF

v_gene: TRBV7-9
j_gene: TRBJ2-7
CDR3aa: CASSLTSYEQYF

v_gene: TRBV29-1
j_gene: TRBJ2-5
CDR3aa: CSVEGRQFQETQYF

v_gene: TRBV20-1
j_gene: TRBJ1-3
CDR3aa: CSARDRQRNTIYF

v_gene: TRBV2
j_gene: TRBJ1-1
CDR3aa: CASSDKLQPNTEAFF

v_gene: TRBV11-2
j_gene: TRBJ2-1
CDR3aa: CASSQRGSGTHNEQFF

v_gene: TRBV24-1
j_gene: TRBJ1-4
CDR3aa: CATSDRGSRNEKLFF

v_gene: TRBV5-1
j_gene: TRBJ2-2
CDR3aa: CASRSGSATGELFF

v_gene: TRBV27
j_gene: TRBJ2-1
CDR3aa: CASRYKLPESKQFF

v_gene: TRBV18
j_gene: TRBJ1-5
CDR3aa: CASSLRGTVRWPQHF

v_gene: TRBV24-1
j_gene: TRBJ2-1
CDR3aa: CATSGTSGGPQQFF

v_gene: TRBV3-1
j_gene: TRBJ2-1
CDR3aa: CASSQGGAAGGLQYNEQFF

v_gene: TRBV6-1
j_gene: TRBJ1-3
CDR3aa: CASSRRRGDSGNTIYF